This T cell receptor beta chain was sequenced during a study of blood T cell repertoires in COVID-19. Study-wide background: The study drew acute and convalescent COVID-19 samples from the United States, Italy and Spain.

Germline lookup yields CDR1 SQVTM and CDR2 ANQGSEA. V lost 6 bases, J lost 3 bases, and 4 bases stayed unmatched. The CDR3 sequence is 14 residues long. The protocol was immunoSEQ multiplex PCR, while the TCRdb copy is restricted to in-frame clones and leaves out a portion. The table includes approximately 200,000 clones, roughly 85% detected once. The chain couples TRBV29-1 to TRBJ2-1; 11 nucleotides agree with TRBD2. The sequence was obtained from a human donor with active or convalescent COVID-19. The donor label of this sample is uncertain. Sequencing was done on a sample of peripheral blood. CDR3 region: CSVTGTSGYNEQFF. In nucleotides, the CDR3 is TGCAGCGTAACCGGGACTAGCGGCTACAATGAGCAGTTCTTC.